Below are 26 T cell receptor beta chains sequenced from a single sample in a study of identifying expanded T cells in peripheral blood (dated by TCRdb to the late 2010s). Receptor amplification or capture employed the immunoSEQ multiplex PCR assay. The clones in this table, taken by TCRdb from immuneACCESS, are in-frame only. Not every clone is retained; where verified, under half of the shortfall comes from an unresolved V gene, and the cause of the rest is unknown. The sample records about 89,000 clones, around 89% of which are singletons. 3% to 4% of the sample is in the top ten clones. Sequencing used blood. These receptors were taken from a person aged 18 to 75 in good health.

V and J are TRBV19 and TRBJ2-7; 9 nucleotides agree with TRBD1. Germline V gene lookup returns CDR1 LNHDA and CDR2 SQIVND (reference sequence). The junction had 6 bases not matched to a gene; V was cut back by 3 bases and J by 6 bases. CDR3 length: 14 amino acids. This chain's CDR3 is CASSMGTGFSEQYF. The CDR3 bases are TGTGCCAGTAGTATGGGGACAGGGTTCAGCGAGCAGTACTTC.

Details on this clone: Germline and junction disagree at one end, which may indicate a read error. V gene TRBV5-1 combines with J gene TRBJ2-2; possibly TRBD1 or TRBD2 for D (6 bases each). Germline V gene lookup returns CDR1 SGHRS and CDR2 YFSETQ. The CDR3 runs 15 residues. The DNA for the CDR3 is TGCGCCAGCACCCCCATAGGGGGGAACGCCGGGGAGCTGTTTTTT. Protein: CASTPIGGNAGELFF.

The V and J genes are TRBV2 and TRBJ1-5, with TRBD1 as a possible D gene (6 bases). CDR3 length: 17 residues. V lost 6 bases, J lost 3 bases, and 21 bases lay in between. The V gene's germline CDR1 is SNHLY and CDR2 FYNNEI. CDR3 sequence reads: CASSPIRQVSANQPQHF. In nucleotides, the CDR3 is TGTGCCAGCAGCCCTATCCGACAGGTGTCAGCCAATCAGCCCCAGCATTTT.

The V gene is TRBV19, the J gene TRBJ1-1, with D perhaps matching TRBD1 (6 bases). The length of the CDR3 is 16 residues. The V end lost 4 bases, the J end lost 7 bases, and 22 bases lay between the germline ends. Germline V gene data show CDR1 as LNHDA and CDR2 as SQIVND (reference sequence). CDR3 sequence: CASSTTGLSRVDEAFF. CDR3 DNA: TGTGCCAGTAGTACAACAGGGCTTTCACGGGTCGATGAAGCTTTCTTT.

V is TRBV6-4 and J is TRBJ1-4; D might be TRBD1 (5 bases). Between the trimmed V and J ends, which lost 6 bases and 8 bases, there was a span of 22 bases. Germline V gives CDR1 MRHNA, CDR2 SNTAGT. The CDR3 is 16 residues long. The CDR3 bases are TGTGCCAGCAGAAGACAAGCAGGGCTGAGTGGAGAAAAACTGTTTTTT. Translation: CASRRQAGLSGEKLFF.

The CDR3 coding sequence is TGTGCCAGCAGCTTAGTGGCGGGGGGGCGATACAATGAGCAGTTCTTC. Residues: CASSLVAGGRYNEQFF. The chain has TRBV7-2 and TRBJ2-1; 9 nucleotides match TRBD2. CDR1 and CDR2 from the germline V gene are SGHTA and FQGNSA. J lost 4 bases, V lost 1 base, and 5 bases had no gene match. This CDR3 spans 16 amino acids. The variable domain in full, completed from reference TRBV7-2 and TRBJ2-1, reads GAGVSQSPSNKVTEKGKDVELRCDPISGHTALYWYRQSLGQGLEFLIYFQGNSAPDKSGLPSDRFSAERTGGSVSTLTIQRTQQEDSAVYLCASSLVAGGRYNEQFFGPGTRLTVL.

The chain uses TRBV4-1 and TRBJ1-5; D is undetermined. The germline V gene has CDR1 MGHRA and CDR2 YSYEKL. This CDR3 is 14 amino acids long. Trimming pared 4 bases from V and 5 bases from J, leaving 12 bases between. CDR3 protein: CASSPRNWDQPQHF. DNA for the CDR3: TGCGCCAGCAGCCCACGCAATTGGGATCAGCCCCAGCATTTT.

The chain has TRBV5-4 and TRBJ2-2; no firm D call. The germline V gene has CDR1 SGHNT and CDR2 YYREEE (reference sequence). The V end lost 4 bases, the J end lost 1 base, and 8 bases lay between the germline ends. The CDR3 covers 14 residues. Here the CDR3 DNA reads TGTGCCAGCAGCCCCGAGCAGAACACCGGGGAGCTGTTTTTT. It codes for CASSPEQNTGELFF.

The chain recombines TRBV5-5 with TRBJ2-7; 9 bases map to TRBD1. V lost 1 base, J lost 6 bases, and 5 bases stayed unmatched. Per the germline V gene, CDR1 is SGHKS and CDR2 is YYEKEE (reference sequence). The CDR3 is 14 residues long. The CDR3 here is CASSLTGGSGEQYF. The CDR3 DNA sequence: TGTGCCAGCAGCTTGACAGGGGGCTCAGGCGAGCAGTACTTC.

The genes are TRBV18 and TRBJ2-3; 11 nucleotides match TRBD2. The trim removed 5 bases at V and 1 base at J, leaving 2 bases unmatched. This CDR3 has 15 residues. The V gene's germline CDR1 is KGHSH and CDR2 LQKENI. The CDR3 loop reads CASSEGLAGTDTQYF. In DNA, the CDR3 is TGTGCCAGCTCAGAGGGACTAGCGGGCACAGATACGCAGTATTTT. Complete variable domain (other parts from reference TRBV18 and TRBJ2-3): NAGVMQNPRHLVRRRGQEARLRCSPMKGHSHVYWYRQLPEEGLKFMVYLQKENIIDESGMPKERFSAEFPKEGPSILRIQQVVRGDSAAYFCASSEGLAGTDTQYFGPGTRLTVL.

The V gene is TRBV18, the J gene TRBJ1-1; D may be TRBD1 (5 bases). CDR3 length: 16 residues. Germline V gene lookup returns CDR1 KGHSH and CDR2 LQKENI. The V end lost 4 bases, the J end lost 3 bases, and 18 bases lay between the germline ends. Here the CDR3 DNA reads TGTGCCAGCTCACGGGACGTAGCGGGGGTTTACACTGAAGCTTTCTTT. Translating gives CASSRDVAGVYTEAFF.

This clone was counted a single time. This chain joins TRBV29-1 and TRBJ2-5, with D unresolved. V dropped 7 bases and J dropped 8 bases, with 17 bases sitting between them. Germline-derived CDR1 and CDR2 are SQVTM and ANQGSEA. This CDR3 comprises 12 residues. The CDR3 DNA is TGCAGCGCGGACCTCACTTTGGGCACCCAGTACTTC. It codes for CSADLTLGTQYF. Combining the CDR3 with reference TRBV29-1 and TRBJ2-5 gives the whole variable domain SAVISQKPSRDICQRGTSLTIQCQVDSQVTMMFWYRQQPGQSLTLIATANQGSEATYESGFVIDKFPISRPNLTFSTLTVSNMSPEDSSIYLCSADLTLGTQYFGPGTRLLVL.

The chain recombines TRBV30 with TRBJ2-5; D is unresolved. V was clipped by 4 bases and J by 6 bases, with 9 bases between them. Germline V gene data show CDR1 as GTSNPN and CDR2 as SVGIG (reference sequence). This CDR3 region has 11 residues. The CDR3 loop reads CAWIGLKTQYF. The CDR3 DNA reads as TGTGCCTGGATTGGATTGAAGACCCAGTACTTC.

The chain has TRBV7-2 and TRBJ2-2; TRBD1 aligns across 10 bases. V gave up 4 bases and J gave up 6 bases; unmatched junction bases: 8. Germline assignment: CDR1 SGHTA and CDR2 FQGNSA. This CDR3 contains 16 residues. The CDR3 DNA reads TGTGCCAGCAGCTCGGGACAGGGGATTGGTGCCGGGGAGCTGTTTTTT. It encodes CASSSGQGIGAGELFF.

The rearrangement joins TRBV23-1 to TRBJ2-5; 8 bases are shared with TRBD1. TRBV23-1 is given ORF status, its function remaining uncertain. The CDR3 has 12 residues. J lost 5 bases, V lost 8 bases, and 4 bases had no gene match. The CDR3 sequence: CASWTGLETQYF. CDR3 nucleotides: TGCGCCAGCTGGACAGGGCTGGAGACCCAGTACTTC.

This clone appeared a single time. This rearrangement joins TRBV7-2 to TRBJ2-1, with TRBD2 as a possible D gene (5 bases). Germline V lookup: CDR1 SGHTA, CDR2 FQGNSA. The CDR3 is made up of 14 amino acids. The V gene lost 6 bases and the J gene lost 9 bases, with 18 bases spanning the gap. This chain's CDR3 is CASRAPLGRGEQFF. The CDR3 DNA reads TGTGCCAGCAGAGCACCCTTAGGGAGAGGTGAGCAGTTCTTC.

This clone was seen a handful of times. The genes are TRBV6-5 and TRBJ1-2, with D tentatively TRBD1 (5 bases). The length of the CDR3 is 14 residues. The V gene lost 5 bases and the J gene lost 7 bases, with 17 bases spanning the gap. Germline CDR1 is MNHEY and CDR2 is SVGAGI. CDR3 amino acids: CASSGWGGSGGYTF. Written as DNA, the CDR3 is TGTGCCAGCAGTGGATGGGGGGGGTCAGGTGGCTACACCTTC.

Here the CDR3 reads CAGRMGTGDTGELFF. CDR3 nucleotides: TGCGCCGGCCGGATGGGGACAGGCGACACCGGGGAGCTGTTTTTT. The chain uses TRBV5-1 and TRBJ2-2; TRBD1 agrees at 8 bases. This CDR3 contains 15 residues. CDR1 and CDR2 from the germline V gene are SGHRS and YFSETQ. The ends lost 10 bases at V and 3 bases at J; junction bases unmatched: 11.

The gene calls are TRBV7-9 and TRBJ2-5; TRBD1 matches 7 bases. The CDR3 spans 13 residues. CDR1 is SEHNR and CDR2 is FQNEAQ in the germline V gene (reference sequence). V trimming: 6 bases; J trimming: 4 bases; junction bases outside the gene matches: 5. The CDR3 sequence is CASSSTGVETQYF. DNA of the CDR3: TGTGCCAGCAGTTCCACAGGGGTAGAGACCCAGTACTTC.

The chain has TRBV7-8 and TRBJ2-3; D uncertain. This CDR3 contains 15 residues. CDR1 and CDR2 from the germline V gene are SGHVS and FQNEAQ. Trimming stripped 1 base from V and 2 bases from J, with 10 bases between. DNA of the CDR3: TGTGCCAGCAGCTTAGGGGGAACCCTCACAGATACGCAGTATTTT. It encodes CASSLGGTLTDTQYF.

This clone was found once. This rearrangement joins TRBV20-1 to TRBJ2-7; D gene unclear. CDR3 length equals 11 residues. Germline CDR1 reads DFQATT; CDR2 reads SNEGSKA (reference sequence). V was cut by 4 bases and J by 3 bases, with 7 bases left in between. DNA of the CDR3: TGCAGTGCTACGCTCGTCTACGAGCAGTACTTC. Translation: CSATLVYEQYF.

J is TRBJ2-7 and V is TRBV15, with unresolved D. The CDR3 runs 15 residues. V was clipped by 2 bases and J by 6 bases, with 17 bases between them. CDR1 and CDR2 (germline): LNHNV, YYDKDF (reference sequence). The CDR3 nucleotides are TGTGCCACCAGCAGAAACCGCCATGACATGGGCGAGCAGTACTTC. The encoded protein is CATSRNRHDMGEQYF.

This chain uses TRBV7-2 with TRBJ2-7; weak D call: TRBD2 (6 bases). Trimming cost V 1 base and J 6 bases, with 13 bases left between them. CDR3 length: 14 amino acids. Germline CDR1 and CDR2: SGHTA and FQGNSA. CDR3 in amino acids: CASSLGRGRSEQYF. CDR3 sequence (DNA): TGTGCCAGCAGCTTAGGGAGGGGTAGAAGCGAGCAGTACTTC.

This clone was observed once. The chain employs TRBV27 and TRBJ2-5, with D possibly TRBD2 on 6 matching bases. This CDR3 region has 17 residues. V dropped 6 bases and J dropped 5 bases, with 25 bases sitting between them. Germline V CDR1 and CDR2: MNHEY, SMNVEV (reference sequence). CDR3 nucleotide sequence: TGTGCCAGCAGCTCTTACCCCGTACAGGAGGGCGTGGAGACCCAGTACTTC. Translating it yields CASSSYPVQEGVETQYF.

The chain is built from TRBV13 and TRBJ2-6, with D perhaps being TRBD1 or TRBD2 (5 bases each). Deletions cut 5 bases from V and 1 base from J, with 21 bases between. Per germline, CDR1 PRHDT and CDR2 FYEKMQ (reference sequence). CDR3 length: 19 amino acids. The chain's CDR3 is CASSTRDRRVWSGANVLTF. CDR3 in DNA: TGTGCCAGCAGCACCCGGGACCGTCGGGTATGGTCTGGGGCCAACGTCCTGACTTTC.

This CDR3 is CASSRQGYTIYF. CDR3 nucleotide sequence: TGTGCCAGCAGCCGGCAGGGTTACACCATATATTTT. The rearrangement joins TRBV7-9 to TRBJ1-3; possibly TRBD1 for D (5 bases). The CDR3 runs 12 residues. The V gene lost 5 bases and the J gene lost 8 bases, with 10 bases spanning the gap. In germline, CDR1 is SEHNR, CDR2 FQNEAQ (reference sequence).